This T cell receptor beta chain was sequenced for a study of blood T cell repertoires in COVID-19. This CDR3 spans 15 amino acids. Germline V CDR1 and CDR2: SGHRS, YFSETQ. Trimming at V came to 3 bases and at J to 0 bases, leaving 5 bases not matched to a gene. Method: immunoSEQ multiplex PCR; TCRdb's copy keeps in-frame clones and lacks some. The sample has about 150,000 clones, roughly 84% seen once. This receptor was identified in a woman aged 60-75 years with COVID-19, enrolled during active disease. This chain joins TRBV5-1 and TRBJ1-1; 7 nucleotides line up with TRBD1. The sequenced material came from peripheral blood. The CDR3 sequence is CASSSPGQLNTEAFF. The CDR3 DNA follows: TGCGCCAGCAGCTCCCCGGGACAGTTGAACACTGAAGCTTTCTTT.